A selection of T cell receptor beta chains follows, all from one sample in a study of shared clonotypes between healthy human individuals. Sequencing was performed with immunoSEQ multiplex PCR; in TCRdb, only in-frame clones are kept and a portion is missing. The sample records under 1,900,000 clones, 98% being singletons. The sequencing input was naive CD4+ T cells sorted from blood. These TCRs come from a man aged 30-40 years in good health. Both conserved end residues are trimmed from each CDR3. The order of the fields is V gene, CDR3 protein.

TRBV5-1 | ASSFGGQNTGELF
TRBV19 | ASLGAGQETQY
TRBV11-2 | ASSFSAGRSDTQY
TRBV7-9 | ASSAADTQY
TRBV5-6 | ASSLVRGSGANVLT
TRBV14 | ASSQGRYQRDYNEQF
TRBV4-1 | ASSQGLAGGPAKNIQY
TRBV27 | ASHGPRDTQY
TRBV30 | AWRLDYEQY
TRBV19 | ASSNPALYQPQH
TRBV10-1 | ASSESPVSSYNEQF
TRBV6-1 | ASMGGDTEAF
TRBV6-5 | ASSSGPGWPQH
TRBV7-3 | ASSFGGSYNEQF
TRBV7-2 | ASSLSRGRVQAF
TRBV9 | ASSVDGRLAGEKLF
TRBV7-2 | ASTVTAGRGNTGELF
TRBV29-1 | SVGRGKKLF
TRBV5-1 | ATRTGDHNGELF
TRBV19 | ASSNRGRMNTEAF
TRBV7-9 | ASSIMAGSETQY
TRBV5-1 | ASSWTSGRIDTQY
TRBV25-1 | ASSVAPGLSEQY
TRBV25-1 | ASSEWGRGIYEQY
TRBV11-2 | ASSFPAGELF
TRBV6-4 | ASSDSPGTAGNEKLF
TRBV6-5 | ASRLSGTGQETQY
TRBV5-4 | ASSGGQPNTGELF
TRBV5-1 | ASSLRGAEAF
TRBV19 | ATMRGGSSYEQY
TRBV11-2 | ASSFGTTPRYEQY
TRBV5-1 | ASSRDRGGFDEQF
TRBV7-8 | ASSLLTGSGQPQH